Listed here are 23 T cell receptor beta chains from one sample, sequenced in a study of identical twins. TCRdb used MiXCR to reprocess the 5' RACE reads, holding one entry per CDR3 protein. The table lists just under 650,000 distinct CDR3 sequences, just over 7% of them singletons. This sample was also put to use in a study of yellow fever vaccine responses in identical twins.

Sequencing was performed on PBMCs. These receptors were obtained from a woman younger than 30 in good health.

This clonotype was detected a few times. The chain recombines TRBV24-1 with TRBJ1-2; 7 nucleotides match TRBD1. The germline gives CDR1 KGHDR, CDR2 SFDVKD. The CDR3 extends over 14 amino acids. The V and J ends lost 5 bases and 6 bases, in that order; junction bases with no gene match: 8. In nucleotides, the CDR3 is TGTGCCACCAGTGCAACTACAGGGGACCATGGCTACACCTTC. Residues: CATSATTGDHGYTF.

The chain recombines TRBV14 with TRBJ2-1, with D possibly being TRBD1 (5 bases). V lost 1 base to trimming and J lost 8 bases, with 9 bases between them. The germline CDR1 and CDR2 sequences are SGHDN and FVKESK. This CDR3 is built from 13 residues. The CDR3 sequence is CASSQGIGDEQFF. DNA for the CDR3: TGTGCCAGCAGCCAAGGTATAGGGGATGAGCAGTTCTTC.

This clonotype showed up many times. The chain carries TRBV6-5 and TRBJ1-1; D is uncertain. This CDR3 has 14 residues. Germline lookup yields CDR1 MNHEY and CDR2 SVGAGI. V lost 4 bases to trimming and J lost 1 base, with 10 bases between them. The chain's CDR3 is CASSSYSGNTEAFF. As DNA, the CDR3 is TGTGCCAGCAGTTCGTACAGTGGGAACACTGAAGCTTTCTTT.

The chain employs TRBV24-1 and TRBJ2-5, with a weak D call TRBD2 (6 bases). The V end lost 3 bases, the J end lost 3 bases, and 13 bases lay between the germline ends. CDR3 length: 15 residues. Germline CDR1 KGHDR, CDR2 SFDVKD. The DNA for the CDR3 is TGTGCCACCAGTGATGCGGGGTGGAGAGAAGAGACCCAGTACTTC. It encodes CATSDAGWREETQYF.

The gene calls are TRBV4-1 and TRBJ1-1; the D is unclear. Per the germline V gene, CDR1 is MGHRA and CDR2 is YSYEKL. The CDR3 extends over 15 amino acids. The germline V and J ends were trimmed by 4 bases and 4 bases, with 16 bases remaining between them. The DNA for the CDR3 is TGCGCCAGCAGCCTAGGTGCGGCGACCAGCACTGAAGCTTTCTTT. Translated: CASSLGAATSTEAFF.

The chain links TRBV24-1 to TRBJ2-3; D unclear. Trimming removed 1 base from V and 7 bases from J, with 5 bases in between. CDR3 length: 12 residues. Germline lookup yields CDR1 KGHDR and CDR2 SFDVKD. In nucleotides, the CDR3 is TGTGCCACCAGTGATTTCAGGAATACGCAGTATTTT. This gives the protein CATSDFRNTQYF.

The chain has TRBV20-1 and TRBJ2-7, with D perhaps given as TRBD1 or TRBD2 (5 bases each). This CDR3 has 13 amino acids. V lost 3 bases, J lost 2 bases, and 11 bases lay in between. Germline values: CDR1 DFQATT, CDR2 SNEGSKA (reference sequence). CDR3: CSARGDVTYEQYF. In DNA, the CDR3 is TGCAGTGCTAGGGGGGACGTGACCTACGAGCAGTACTTC.

This clonotype was observed many times. The chain uses TRBV7-9 and TRBJ2-7, with D possibly TRBD1 on 6 matching bases. The CDR3 runs 13 residues. Germline V gives CDR1 SEHNR, CDR2 FQNEAQ (reference sequence). V lost 6 bases, J lost 5 bases, and 14 bases lay in between. The CDR3 sequence: CASRLQGRNEQYV. CDR3 nucleotides: TGTGCCAGCAGGCTACAGGGTCGCAACGAGCAGTACGTC.

This clonotype was detected many times. The gene calls are TRBV7-3 and TRBJ2-1; 13 bases agree with TRBD2. The germline V gene encodes CDR1 SGHTA and CDR2 FQGTGA. The CDR3 loop spans 15 amino acids. V trimming: 2 bases; J trimming: 8 bases; junction bases outside the gene matches: 3. The CDR3: CASSLGLAGVYEQFF. The DNA of the CDR3 is TGTGCCAGCAGCTTAGGACTAGCGGGAGTCTATGAGCAGTTCTTC.

This clonotype was picked up a small number of times. This chain links TRBV12-3 or TRBV12-4 with TRBJ2-1; 10 positions match TRBD2. V lost 3 bases and J lost 9; bases outside the gene matches: 8. This CDR3 spans 15 amino acids. CDR3 residues: CASSFRSGRASEQFF. In DNA, the CDR3 is TGTGCCAGCAGTTTTAGGAGCGGGAGGGCCAGTGAGCAGTTCTTC.

This clonotype was counted many times. CDR3 sequence reads: CAITGGPDEKLFF. CDR3 nucleotides: TGTGCCATCACCGGGGGCCCAGATGAAAAACTGTTTTTT. The rearrangement uses TRBV10-3 and TRBJ1-4, with D tentatively TRBD1 (6 bases). CDR3 length equals 13 residues. Germline V lookup: CDR1 ENHRY, CDR2 SYGVKD. With 7 bases removed from V and 6 bases from J, the gap between germline ends came to 12 bases.

Ten or more counts support this clonotype. This chain uses TRBV15 with TRBJ1-1, with 8 bases that match TRBD1. Per germline, CDR1 LNHNV and CDR2 YYDKDF (reference sequence). V dropped 3 bases and J dropped 4; count of bases not matched to a gene: 4. The CDR3 is 14 amino acids. This CDR3 reads CATSSDRGSTEAFF. The DNA for the CDR3 is TGTGCCACCAGCAGCGACAGGGGAAGCACTGAAGCTTTCTTT. The full variable domain, its missing parts supplied by reference TRBV15 and TRBJ1-1, is DAMVIQNPRYQVTQFGKPVTLSCSQTLNHNVMYWYQQKSSQAPKLLFHYYDKDFNNEADTPDNFQSRRPNTSFCFLDIRSPGLGDTAMYLCATSSDRGSTEAFFGQGTRLTVV.

The V and J genes are TRBV12-3 or TRBV12-4 and TRBJ1-5, with no clear D. Trimming stripped 3 bases from V and 7 bases from J, with 7 bases between. CDR3 length equals 12 residues. The DNA for the CDR3 is TGTGCCAGCAGTTTGGGCCAGCAGCCCCAGCATTTT. Its protein product is CASSLGQQPQHF.

This clonotype was picked up many times. The V call is TRBV10-3, the J call TRBJ1-2, with 7 bases lining up with TRBD1. This CDR3 region has 13 residues. V lost 8 bases and J lost 3; bases outside the gene matches: 6. Per germline, CDR1 ENHRY and CDR2 SYGVKD. Here the CDR3 reads CAIRDRVDYGYTF. The CDR3, as DNA: TGTGCCATCCGCGACAGGGTAGACTATGGCTACACCTTC.

The chain couples TRBV28 to TRBJ2-2; weak D call: TRBD1 (6 bases). This CDR3 contains 16 residues. The germline V gene has CDR1 MDHEN and CDR2 SYDVKM. Trimming took 5 bases from V and 1 from J, leaving 14 bases between them. In DNA form, the CDR3 reads TGTGCCAGCAGTCGCACAGGGAAGATGAACACCGGGGAGCTGTTTTTT. This encodes CASSRTGKMNTGELFF.

The chain carries TRBV6-1 and TRBJ1-6, with TRBD1 identical over 11 bases. CDR1 and CDR2 (germline): MNHNS, SASEGT. V was clipped by 4 bases and J by 10 bases; unmatched bases: 6. The CDR3 spans 15 residues. The CDR3 loop reads CASSGTGTGGSPLHF. The CDR3 nucleotides are TGTGCCAGCAGTGGTACCGGGACAGGGGGATCACCCCTCCACTTT.

This clonotype appeared a few times. V usage is TRBV24-1 and J usage is TRBJ2-7; no clear D gene. The CDR3 runs 15 residues. Looked up from germline, CDR1 is KGHDR and CDR2 is SFDVKD. Trimming pared 2 bases from V and 0 bases from J, leaving 10 bases between. The CDR3 DNA sequence: TGTGCCACCAGTGATTGGGCATCCGGCTCCTACGAGCAGTACTTC. Translating it yields CATSDWASGSYEQYF.

The rearrangement joins TRBV9 to TRBJ2-2; 8 bases agree with TRBD2. The CDR3 has 15 residues. Germline values: CDR1 SGDLS, CDR2 YYNGEE. Germline trimming cut 0 bases from V and 7 bases from J; bases unmatched to any gene: 5. CDR3 in amino acids: CASSVAGRAVGELFF. CDR3 bases: TGTGCCAGCAGCGTAGCCGGGAGGGCCGTCGGGGAGCTGTTTTTT.

This clonotype was counted many times. The rearrangement uses TRBV20-1 and TRBJ2-7, with D tentatively TRBD2 (6 bases). CDR1 is DFQATT and CDR2 is SNEGSKA in the germline V gene (reference sequence). Trimming took off 6 bases at V and 5 bases at J, with 11 bases between the two ends. The CDR3 has 11 amino acids. DNA of the CDR3: TGCAGTGCCACGACTAGTAACGAGCAGTACTTC. Protein sequence: CSATTSNEQYF.

This clonotype was detected a few times. The gene calls are TRBV7-7 and TRBJ2-2; D possibly corresponds to TRBD2 (5 bases). Deletions cut 0 bases from V and 1 base from J, with 9 bases between. This CDR3 has 16 residues. Germline assignment: CDR1 SSHAT and CDR2 FNYEAQ (reference sequence). CDR3 sequence: CASSLARAGNTGELFF. Written as DNA, the CDR3 is TGTGCCAGCAGCTTAGCTAGGGCGGGGAACACCGGGGAGCTGTTTTTT. Looking up the rest from reference TRBV7-7 and TRBJ2-2 gives the full variable domain: GAGVSQSPRYKVTKRGQDVTLRCDPISSHATLYWYQQALGQGPEFLTYFNYEAQPDKSGLPSDRFSAERPEGSISTLTIQRTEQRDSAMYRCASSLARAGNTGELFFGEGSRLTVL.

The J gene is TRBJ2-2, the V gene TRBV27, with D unclear. The CDR3 sequence is 16 residues long. Trimming stripped 5 bases from V and 5 bases from J, with 18 bases between. CDR1 is MNHEY, CDR2 SMNVEV, per germline (reference sequence). Written as DNA, the CDR3 is TGTGCCAGCAGTCCTTCCCAACCGAGTTTAACCGGGGAGCTGTTTTTT. It codes for CASSPSQPSLTGELFF.

This clonotype was counted between two and nine times. DNA for the CDR3: TGTGCCAGCACCATAACTAGCGGGGGGTCCTACGAGCAGTACTTC. Translating gives CASTITSGGSYEQYF. The V and J genes are TRBV7-8 and TRBJ2-7; 12 bases align to TRBD2. J was trimmed by 1 base and V by 7 bases; bases with no gene match: 5. This CDR3 is built from 15 residues. Germline-derived CDR1 and CDR2 are SGHVS and FQNEAQ. Supplemented by reference TRBV7-8 and TRBJ2-7, the full variable domain reads GAGVSQSPRYKVAKRGQDVALRCDPISGHVSLFWYQQALGQGPEFLTYFQNEAQLDKSGLPSDRFFAERPEGSVSTLKIQRTQQEDSAVYLCASTITSGGSYEQYFGPGTRLTVT.

J is TRBJ2-3 and V is TRBV29-1, with 12 bases identical to TRBD1. V trimming: 7 bases; J trimming: 4 bases; junction bases outside the gene matches: 6. This CDR3 is 14 amino acids long. Germline V gene lookup returns CDR1 SQVTM and CDR2 ANQGSEA. In DNA, the CDR3 is TGCAGCGCCATGGGACAGGGGGCAGCAGATACGCAGTATTTT. It encodes CSAMGQGAADTQYF.